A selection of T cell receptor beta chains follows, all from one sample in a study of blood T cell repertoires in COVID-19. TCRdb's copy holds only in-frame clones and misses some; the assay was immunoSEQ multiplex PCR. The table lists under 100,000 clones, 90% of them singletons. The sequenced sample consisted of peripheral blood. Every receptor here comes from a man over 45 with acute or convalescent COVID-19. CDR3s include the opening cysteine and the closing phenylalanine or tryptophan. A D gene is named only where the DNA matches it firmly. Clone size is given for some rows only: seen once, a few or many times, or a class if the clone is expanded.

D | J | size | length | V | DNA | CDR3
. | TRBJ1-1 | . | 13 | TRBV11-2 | TGTGCCAGCAGCTTATTCGGGGGGTCTGAAGCTTTCTTT | CASSLFGGSEAFF
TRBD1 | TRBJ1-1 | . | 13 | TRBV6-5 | TGTGCCAGCAGGAGGACAGGGAACACTGAAGCTTTCTTT | CASRRTGNTEAFF
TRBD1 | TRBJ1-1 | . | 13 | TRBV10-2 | TGCGCCAGCCTGGGACAGGGAAGAACTGAAGCTTTCTTT | CASLGQGRTEAFF
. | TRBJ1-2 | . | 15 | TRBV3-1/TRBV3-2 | TGTGCCAGCAGTCTAAAAGCCACTGCTAACTATGGCTACACCTTC | CASSLKATANYGYTF
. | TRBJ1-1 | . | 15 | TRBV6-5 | TGTGCCAGCAGTATAACAATCTCCATGAACACTGAAGCTTTCTTT | CASSITISMNTEAFF
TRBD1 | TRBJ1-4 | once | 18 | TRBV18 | TGTGCCAGCTCAAGACGACAGGGGCTTGTTGCAACTAATGAAAAACTGTTTTTT | CASSRRQGLVATNEKLFF
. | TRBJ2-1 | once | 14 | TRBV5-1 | TGCGCCAGCGGCGGGACAGAGAACTACAATGAGCAGTTCTTC | CASGGTENYNEQFF
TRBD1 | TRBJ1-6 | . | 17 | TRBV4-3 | TGCGCCAGCAGCCAAGGACAGGGCCTCTCCTATAATTCACCCCTCCACTTT | CASSQGQGLSYNSPLHF
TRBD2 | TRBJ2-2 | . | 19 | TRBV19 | TGTGCCAGTAGTATATTTTCCGGGACTAGCGGGAGTAACACCGGGGAGCTGTTTTTT | CASSIFSGTSGSNTGELFF
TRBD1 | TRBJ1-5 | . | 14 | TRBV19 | TGTGCCAGTAGTGCACAGGGGACTTTTCAGCCCCAGCATTTT | CASSAQGTFQPQHF
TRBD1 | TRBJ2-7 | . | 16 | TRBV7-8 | TGTGCCAGCAGCTTAACGGGACAGGGGGTACTCTACGAGCAGTACTTC | CASSLTGQGVLYEQYF
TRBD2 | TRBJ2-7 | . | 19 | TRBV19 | TGTGCCAGTAGTCCGGGGGGAGGGGAAGCGGGTCTCTCCCACTACGAGCAGTACTTC | CASSPGGGEAGLSHYEQYF
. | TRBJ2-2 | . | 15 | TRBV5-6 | TGTGCCAGCAGCTTGGTAGACAGTGACAACGGGGAGCTGTTTTTT | CASSLVDSDNGELFF
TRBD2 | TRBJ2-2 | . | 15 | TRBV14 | TGTGCCAGCAGCCAAGTACTAGCGGGCACCGGGGAGCTGTTTTTT | CASSQVLAGTGELFF
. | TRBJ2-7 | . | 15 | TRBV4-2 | TGTGCCAGCAGCCAAGATGTAAGGGGGATCTACGAGCAGTACTTC | CASSQDVRGIYEQYF
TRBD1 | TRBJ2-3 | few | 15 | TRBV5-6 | TGTGCCAGCAGGACCCGGACAGGGTTCGCAGATACGCAGTATTTT | CASRTRTGFADTQYF
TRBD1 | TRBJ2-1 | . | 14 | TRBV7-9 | TGTGCCAGCAGCTTGGACAGGGGCAAGGATGAGCAGTTCTTC | CASSLDRGKDEQFF
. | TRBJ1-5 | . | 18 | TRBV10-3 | TGTGCCATCAGTGAGAGTCGGCCACATACAGACCCCAATCAGCCCCAGCATTTT | CAISESRPHTDPNQPQHF
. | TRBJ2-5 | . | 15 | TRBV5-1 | TGCGCCAGCAGCTTGGAGGGCAGGGTCCAAGAGACCCAGTACTTC | CASSLEGRVQETQYF
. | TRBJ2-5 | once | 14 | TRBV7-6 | TGTGCCAGCAATGACTTAGGAGGGCAAGAGACCCAGTACTTC | CASNDLGGQETQYF
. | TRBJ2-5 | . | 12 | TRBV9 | TGTGCCAGCAGCGCCCATCAAGAGACCCAGTACTTC | CASSAHQETQYF
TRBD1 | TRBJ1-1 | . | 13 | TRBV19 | TGTGCCACCCGGACAGGGGATTACTCTGAAGCTTTCTTT | CATRTGDYSEAFF
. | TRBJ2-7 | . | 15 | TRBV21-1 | TGTGCCAGCAGCAAAGACAGGAAAGGGGGCGACGAGCAGTACTTC | CASSKDRKGGDEQYF
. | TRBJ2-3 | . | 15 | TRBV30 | TGTGCCTGGAGTCCTCGGGACACAGACACAGATACGCAGTATTTT | CAWSPRDTDTDTQYF
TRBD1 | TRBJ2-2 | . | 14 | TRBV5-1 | TGCGCCAGCAGCCTGGGACAGTCCACCGGGGAGCTGTTTTTT | CASSLGQSTGELFF
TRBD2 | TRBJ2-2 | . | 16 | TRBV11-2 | TGTGCCAGCAGCGTTTCTAGACTAGCCGGCGCCGGGGAGCTGTTTTTT | CASSVSRLAGAGELFF
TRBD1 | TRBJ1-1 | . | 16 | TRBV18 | TGTGCCAGCTCACCAGGACAGGGGGCGAAGGACACTGAAGCTTTCTTT | CASSPGQGAKDTEAFF
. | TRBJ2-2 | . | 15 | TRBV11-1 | TGTGCCAGCAGCTTAGTCCCGGCGGGGCCCGGGGAGCTGTTTTTT | CASSLVPAGPGELFF
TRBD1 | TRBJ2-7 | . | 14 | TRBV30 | TGTGCCTGGAGTTCGGGACAGGGGGGATACGAGCAGTACTTC | CAWSSGQGGYEQYF
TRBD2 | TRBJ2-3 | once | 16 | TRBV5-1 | TGCGCCAGCAGCTTGGATGTGGCGGGAGGGCCAGATACGCAGTATTTT | CASSLDVAGGPDTQYF
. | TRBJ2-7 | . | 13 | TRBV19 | TGTGCCAGTACTGGAACAGGGAGATACGAGCAGTACTTC | CASTGTGRYEQYF
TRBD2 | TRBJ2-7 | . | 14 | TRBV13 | TGTGCCAGCAGCCCAGGACTAGCGGATTACGAGCAGTACTTC | CASSPGLADYEQYF
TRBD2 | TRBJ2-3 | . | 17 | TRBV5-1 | TGCGCCAGCAGCTCAAGGACCGGGACTAGCGGGAGTGGTACGCAGTATTTT | CASSSRTGTSGSGTQYF
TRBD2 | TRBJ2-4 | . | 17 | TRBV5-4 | TGTGCCAGCAGCGTTGGACTAGCGGGAGGAGCCGGAAACATTCAGTACTTC | CASSVGLAGGAGNIQYF
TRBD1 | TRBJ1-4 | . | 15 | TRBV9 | TGTGCCAGCAGCGTGCGACAGGGGAGTGGAGAAAAACTGTTTTTT | CASSVRQGSGEKLFF
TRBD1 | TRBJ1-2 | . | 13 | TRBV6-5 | TGTGCCAGCTCGGGACAGGGGGCCGGAGGCTACACCTTC | CASSGQGAGGYTF
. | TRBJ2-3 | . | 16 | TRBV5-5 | TGTGCCAGCAGTTTCCGGACAGGTTCGGGGGCAGATACGCAGTATTTT | CASSFRTGSGADTQYF
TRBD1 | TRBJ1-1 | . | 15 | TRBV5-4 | TGTGCCAGCAGCTCATTTGACAGGGATGGGACTGAAGCTTTCTTT | CASSSFDRDGTEAFF
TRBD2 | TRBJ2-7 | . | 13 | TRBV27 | TGTGCCAGCAGTTTCGCTAGCGGCTACGAGCAGTACTTC | CASSFASGYEQYF
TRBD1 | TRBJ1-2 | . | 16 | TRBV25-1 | TGTGCCAGCAGTGCAACTTGGGACAGGGGAGCCGATGGCTACACCTTC | CASSATWDRGADGYTF
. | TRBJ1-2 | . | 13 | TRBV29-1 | TGCAGCGTTTTTACCCAGAACAACTATGGCTACACCTTC | CSVFTQNNYGYTF
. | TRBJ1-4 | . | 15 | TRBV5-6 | TGTGCCAGCAGAAATGTTGGGGCCGCGGAGGAAAAACTGTTTTTT | CASRNVGAAEEKLFF
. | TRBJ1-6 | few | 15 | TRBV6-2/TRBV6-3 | TGTGCCAGCAGTCCGCTCCTAGCCGATAATTCACCCCTCCACTTT | CASSPLLADNSPLHF
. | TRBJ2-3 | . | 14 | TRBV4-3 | TGCGCCAGCAGCCAAGGAGAGGGGGCAGATACGCAGTATTTT | CASSQGEGADTQYF
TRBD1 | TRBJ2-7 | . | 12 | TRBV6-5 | TGTGCCAGCACCGGACAGGGCTACGAGCAGTACTTC | CASTGQGYEQYF
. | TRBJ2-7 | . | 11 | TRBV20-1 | TGCAGTGCTAGAGATCGGGTCGAGCAGTACTTC | CSARDRVEQYF
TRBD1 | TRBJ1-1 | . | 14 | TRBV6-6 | TGTGCCGGACGGGACAGGGTTGGGAACACTGAAGCTTTCTTT | CAGRDRVGNTEAFF
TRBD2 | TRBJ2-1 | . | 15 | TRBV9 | TGTGCCAGCAGCGTATCCGGGACTAACTACAATGAGCAGTTCTTC | CASSVSGTNYNEQFF
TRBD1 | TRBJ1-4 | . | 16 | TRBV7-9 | TGTGCCAGCAGCCAGAGACAGGGCAGGTCTAATGAAAAACTGTTTTTT | CASSQRQGRSNEKLFF
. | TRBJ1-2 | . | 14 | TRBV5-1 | TGCGCCAGCCGACCGGCGGAGGGTGTCTATGGCTACACCTTC | CASRPAEGVYGYTF
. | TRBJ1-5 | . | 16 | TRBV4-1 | TGCGCCAGCAGCCAAGAGGAAGCGAGAGACGATCAGCCCCAGCATTTT | CASSQEEARDDQPQHF
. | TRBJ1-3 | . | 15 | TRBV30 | TGTGCCTGGAGTTCCCCCGGGGAGTCTGGAAACACCATATATTTT | CAWSSPGESGNTIYF
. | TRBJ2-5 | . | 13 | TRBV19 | TGTGCCAGTAGTGTCTCGGGGAGGGAGACCCAGTACTTC | CASSVSGRETQYF
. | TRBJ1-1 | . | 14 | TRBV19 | TGTGCCAGTAGTATGTCAGGGGTGGGAACTGAAGCTTTCTTT | CASSMSGVGTEAFF
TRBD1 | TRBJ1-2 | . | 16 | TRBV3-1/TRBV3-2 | TGTGCCAGCAGCCAAGAAATGACAGGGTCCTTATATGGCTACACCTTC | CASSQEMTGSLYGYTF